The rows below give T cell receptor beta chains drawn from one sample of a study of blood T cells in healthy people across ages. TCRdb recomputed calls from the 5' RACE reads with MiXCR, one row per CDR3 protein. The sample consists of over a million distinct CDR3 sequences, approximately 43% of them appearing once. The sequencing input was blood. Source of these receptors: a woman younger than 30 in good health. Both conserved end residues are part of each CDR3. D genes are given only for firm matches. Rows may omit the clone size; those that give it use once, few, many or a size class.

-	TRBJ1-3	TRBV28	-	TGTGCCAGCAGTTTAATCCCCAGCCCCGGAAACACCATATATTTT	CASSLIPSPGNTIYF
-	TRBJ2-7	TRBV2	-	TGTGCCAGCGTTTCGGGCAGGGAAGCCTACGAGCAGTACTTC	CASVSGREAYEQYF
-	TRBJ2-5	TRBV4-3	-	TGCGCCAGCAGCCAAGATCTCCCAGGGGGGATCCAAGAGACCCAGTACTTC	CASSQDLPGGIQETQYF
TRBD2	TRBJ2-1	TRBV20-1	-	TGCAGTGCTCGTCGCATAGCGGGAGGGCCCTATGAGCAGTTCTTC	CSARRIAGGPYEQFF
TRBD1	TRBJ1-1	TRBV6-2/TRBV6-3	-	TGTGCCGTTCGACAGGGCAGTGAAGCTTTCTTT	CAVRQGSEAFF
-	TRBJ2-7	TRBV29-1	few	TGCAGCGTTGCGGGACGGAGAAAGTACAATGAGCAGTACTTC	CSVAGRRKYNEQYF
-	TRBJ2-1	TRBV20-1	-	TGCAGTGCTAGTGGGGCGGGACACAATGAGCAGTTCTTC	CSASGAGHNEQFF
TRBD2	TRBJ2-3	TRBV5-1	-	TGCGTCAGCAGCCTACCCCGAGACGGGGGGGCAGATACGCAGTATTTT	CVSSLPRDGGADTQYF
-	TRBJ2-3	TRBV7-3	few	TGTGCCAGCAGCTTAACTATTGCGATCACCGATACGCAGTATTTT	CASSLTIAITDTQYF
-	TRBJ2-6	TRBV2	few	TGTGCCAGCACCTACTCCAACGTCCTGACTTTC	CASTYSNVLTF
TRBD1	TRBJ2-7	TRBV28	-	TGTGCCAGCAGCATTACCGACAGGGGGAACTACGAGCAGTACTTC	CASSITDRGNYEQYF
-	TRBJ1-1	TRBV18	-	TGTGCCAGCTCACCAGCAATTGGAGTCGCTGAAGCTTTCTTT	CASSPAIGVAEAFF
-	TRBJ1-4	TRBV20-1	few	TGCAGTGCTAGAGATCCCGCCCTTGGGGGGCTAGGGGAAAAACTGTTTTTT	CSARDPALGGLGEKLFF
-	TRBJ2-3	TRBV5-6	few	TGTGCCAGCAGCTTCTTACCCTCTAGCACAGATACGCAGTATTTT	CASSFLPSSTDTQYF
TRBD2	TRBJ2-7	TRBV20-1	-	TGCAGTGCTCTAAGCGGGAGCTCCTACGAGCAGTACTTC	CSALSGSSYEQYF
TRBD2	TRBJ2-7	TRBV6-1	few	TGTGCCAGCACTAGCGGGACACGTTCCGAGCAGTACTTC	CASTSGTRSEQYF
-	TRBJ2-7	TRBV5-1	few	TGCGCCAGCAGCTTGGCCCTTAGCGGTGTCTACGAGCAGTACTTC	CASSLALSGVYEQYF
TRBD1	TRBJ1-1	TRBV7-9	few	TGTGCCAGCAGCCCCCACCAGGGGGCGAGGGGCACTGAAGCTTTCTTT	CASSPHQGARGTEAFF
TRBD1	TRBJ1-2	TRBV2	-	TGTGCCAGCAGGGCACAGGGGGTCTATGGCTACACCTTC	CASRAQGVYGYTF
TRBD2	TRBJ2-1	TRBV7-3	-	TGTGCCAGCAGCACACTGGGGGGGGGCTACAATGAGCAGTTCTTC	CASSTLGGGYNEQFF
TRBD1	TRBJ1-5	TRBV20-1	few	TGCAGTGCTAGGGCACAGGGGGCCATAAGCAATCAGCCCCAGCATTTT	CSARAQGAISNQPQHF
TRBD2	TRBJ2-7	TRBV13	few	TGTGCCAGCGGCCCAACCGGGGGGTCGTCCTACGAGCAGTACTTC	CASGPTGGSSYEQYF
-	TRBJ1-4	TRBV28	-	TGTGCCAGCAGTTCTTCAGCGGGTGAAAAACTGTTTTTT	CASSSSAGEKLFF
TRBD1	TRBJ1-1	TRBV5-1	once	TGCGCCAGCAGCCCCGGACAGGGAGGGCAGAACACTGAAGCTTTCTTT	CASSPGQGGQNTEAFF
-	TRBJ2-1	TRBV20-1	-	TGCAGTGCCCCCCCAGGGCTAGTAGGATCCAGTGAGCAGTTCTTC	CSAPPGLVGSSEQFF
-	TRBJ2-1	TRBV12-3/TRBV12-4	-	TGTACCAGCAGTCCTGGATCCCGCCCCGATGAGCAGTTCTTC	CTSSPGSRPDEQFF
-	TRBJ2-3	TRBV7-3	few	TGTGCCAGCAGCTTAACGGGCATAGGCACAGATACGCAGTATTTT	CASSLTGIGTDTQYF
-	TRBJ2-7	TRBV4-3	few	TGCGCCAGCAGCCAAGATTCCGGGAGAGCGGCCTACGAGCAGTACTTC	CASSQDSGRAAYEQYF
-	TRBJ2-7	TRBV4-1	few	TGCGCCAGCAGCCAAGATATCGCCGACAACTCCTACGAGCAGTACTTC	CASSQDIADNSYEQYF
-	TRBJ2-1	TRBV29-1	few	TGCAGCGTTGCATGGGGCAATGAGCAGTTCTTC	CSVAWGNEQFF
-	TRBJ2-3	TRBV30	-	TGTGCCTGGAGCTCACCATGGGAGGCAAGCACAGATACGCAGTATTTT	CAWSSPWEASTDTQYF